This T cell receptor (beta chain) is from a study of T-cell memory formation after mild COVID-19 (dated by TCRdb to 2020 to 2023). In the study overall: TCR sequence clusters from the two donors were largely donor specific. T-cell clones expanding and contracting after mild COVID-19 in a couple of donors were tracked by longitudinal TCRalpha and TCRbeta repertoire sequencing. The cohort was made up of two young adult volunteers, one female and one male, who were previously healthy.

CDR1 PRHDT and CDR2 FYEKMQ were looked up in the germline V gene (reference sequence). Relative to germline, V is 4 bases shorter and J is 12 bases shorter, with 25 bases between their ends. The CDR3 contains 16 residues, cysteine and phenylalanine counted. This entry keeps only the CDR3 DNA: 48 bases, framed from base 1. Study-wide conclusions, independent of this receptor: Whether the second-wave clones peaking on day 37 were SARS-CoV-2 specific was not confirmed. Contracting CD4+ clones were found mainly in CM and EM memory subsets, while CD8+ clones were enriched in EMRA. Only a couple of mild cases were covered in the study, and larger cohorts including severe cases with pre-infection samples were considered necessary. Some responding clones were detected in pre-infection memory, suggesting pre-existing cross-reactive memory T cells joined the SARS-CoV-2 response. Clones that contracted from day 15 to 85 showed balanced CD4/CD8 phenotypes, whereas a second wave of clones that expanded from day 15 to 37 leaned towards CD4+.

PBMCs were isolated by Ficoll-Paque density gradient centrifugation. Remarks on this clonotype: The specificity of this receptor is unknown. Per-nucleotide qualities are absent, and no much larger clonotype sits a single base away.

The sequencing machine was an Illumina NovaSeq 6000. TCRalpha and TCRbeta cDNA libraries were constructed by 5'RACE with constant-segment primers, with sample barcodes and unique molecular identifiers being introduced. RNA was extracted from every sample with Trizol reagent. The libraries were amplified in two PCR steps, and the second step added a second sample barcode and Illumina TruSeq adapters. Sequencing of libraries was performed on an Illumina NovaSeq with 2 x 150 bp paired-end reads. On the study's bioinformatics: Reads were demultiplexed and collapsed into UMI-guided consensus sequences with migec v1.2.7. Using mixcr v2.1.11, the UMI consensuses were aligned to TRA and TRB V and J templates and assembled into clonotypes. A clonotype was counted as expanded or contracted only when both edgeR and NoisET called the clonotype significant, with the noise models trained on biological replicates. For edgeR calls, the cutoffs were a false discovery rate-adjusted p below 0.01 and a log2 fold-change threshold of 1. As an exploratory analysis of dynamics, max-normalized trajectories of the 1000 most abundant clonotypes were examined with PCA combined with hierarchical clustering. Each responding clone was given a CD4 or CD8 phenotype based on the CD4+ and CD8+ repertoires, which had been sequenced separately. TCRdb reanalyzed the raw reads on its own, using fastp at Q25 for trimming and MiXCR for clone calling, and kept in-frame beta chains. Records with the same CDR3 protein are collapsed into one entry carrying the most frequent genes and DNA. In this record, the V and J calls reflect TCRdb's handling and not the investigators' own analysis. The sample table lists tens of thousands of distinct CDR3 sequences, roughly 13% of them with a count of one. The ten largest clones add up to 41% of the sample.

The sample taken for sequencing was PBMCs or a T cell subset sorted from them (not recorded which). The receptor's source is a man between 18 and 35 years old who had mild COVID-19 (a few samples of this study predate the infection). The sample titles of this study are shuffled in the database, so cell type and time point are left out; the donor was told from shared clones. Recombination linked TRBV13 to TRBJ1-3; the D gene cannot be resolved reliably. The CDR3: CASSSPAVFPTPGIYF. The sequenced DNA is TGTGCCAGCAGCTCTCCGGCCGTCTTCCCGACCCCGGGCATATATTTT.